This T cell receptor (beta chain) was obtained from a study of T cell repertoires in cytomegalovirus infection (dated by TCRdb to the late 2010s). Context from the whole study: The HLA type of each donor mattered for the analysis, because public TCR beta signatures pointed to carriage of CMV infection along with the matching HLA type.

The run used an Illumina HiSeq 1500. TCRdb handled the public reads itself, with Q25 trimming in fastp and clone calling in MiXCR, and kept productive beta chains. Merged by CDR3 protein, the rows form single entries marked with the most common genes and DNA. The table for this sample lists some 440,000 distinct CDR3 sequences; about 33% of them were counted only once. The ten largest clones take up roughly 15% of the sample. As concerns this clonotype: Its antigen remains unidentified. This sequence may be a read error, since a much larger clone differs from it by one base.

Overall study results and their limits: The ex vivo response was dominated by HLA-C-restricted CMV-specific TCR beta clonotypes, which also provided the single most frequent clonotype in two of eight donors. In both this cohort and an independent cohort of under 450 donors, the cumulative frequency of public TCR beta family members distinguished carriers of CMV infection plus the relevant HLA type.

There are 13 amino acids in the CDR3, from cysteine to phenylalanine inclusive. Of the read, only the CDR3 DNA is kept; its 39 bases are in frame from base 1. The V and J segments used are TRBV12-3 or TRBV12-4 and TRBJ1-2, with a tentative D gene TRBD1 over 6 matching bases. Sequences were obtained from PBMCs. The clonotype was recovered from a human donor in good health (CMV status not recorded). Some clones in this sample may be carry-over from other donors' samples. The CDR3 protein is CVSSLGGPDGYTF. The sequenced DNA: TGTGTCAGCAGTTTAGGGGGACCCGATGGCTACACCTTC.